The clone carrying this T cell receptor (beta chain) was observed a single time. Its matching antigen is unknown. CDR3 length: 16 residues. The V and J ends lost 4 bases and 0 bases, in that order; junction bases with no gene match: 6. CDR1 is KGHSH and CDR2 is LQKENI in the germline V gene. PCR primers comprised 60 Vbeta and 13 Jbeta primers. Profiled with immunoSEQ multiplex PCR; TCRdb holds only in-frame clones, not every one. The data show about 130,000 clones, roughly 77% seen once. The data stem from a study of cytomegalovirus exposure and HLA in healthy donors. Study conclusions and caveats: For most subjects, TCR beta sequences were reported to predict HLA-A and HLA-B alleles with accuracy. Listed as cytomegalovirus-associated were about 160 TCR beta chains.

Sequencing was carried out using PBMCs. This receptor was taken from a woman between 35 and 50 years old in good health and CMV-seropositive. The V and J genes are TRBV18 and TRBJ1-5, with TRBD1 identical over 7 bases. As DNA, the CDR3 is TGTGCCAGCTCACGAGAAGGGACAGATAGCAATCAGCCCCAGCATTTT. This translates into CASSREGTDSNQPQHF. Supplemented by reference TRBV18 and TRBJ1-5, the full variable domain reads NAGVMQNPRHLVRRRGQEARLRCSPMKGHSHVYWYRQLPEEGLKFMVYLQKENIIDESGMPKERFSAEFPKEGPSILRIQQVVRGDSAAYFCASSREGTDSNQPQHFGDGTRLSIL.